A single sample is the source of the 24 T cell receptor beta chains below, sequenced in a study of somatic mutations in cytotoxic T cells in rheumatoid arthritis. The table came from immunoSEQ multiplex PCR; TCRdb's copy has only in-frame clones and leaves some out. The sample yields roughly 5,500 clones, around four fifths seen once. The sequencing input was CD8+ T cells sorted from blood. These receptors all come from a woman aged 45-65 years with rheumatoid arthritis.

The chain uses TRBV29-1 and TRBJ2-3; TRBD2 matches at 7 bases. The V gene end was trimmed by 1 base and the J gene end by 1 base; junction bases not matched to a gene: 11. The germline gives CDR1 SQVTM, CDR2 ANQGSEA. This CDR3 region has 17 residues. CDR3 region: CSVEVTSFLRGTDTQYF. DNA for the CDR3: TGCAGCGTTGAAGTGACTAGCTTCCTCCGGGGCACAGATACGCAGTATTTT.

Only a few counts were recorded for this clone. The J gene is TRBJ1-1, the V gene TRBV27; TRBD1 aligns across 12 bases. CDR1 and CDR2 (germline): MNHEY, SMNVEV (reference sequence). The CDR3 loop spans 17 amino acids. The V and J ends lost 5 bases and 6 bases, in that order; junction bases with no gene match: 13. In DNA form, the CDR3 reads TGTGCCAGCAGTGATATGGCCGGGACAGGGGGCGATGCTGAAGCTTTCTTT. Its translation: CASSDMAGTGGDAEAFF.

J is TRBJ2-3 and V is TRBV19; 10 bases fit TRBD2. This CDR3 spans 17 amino acids. Germline lookup yields CDR1 LNHDA and CDR2 SQIVND (reference sequence). After removal of 8 bases from V and 6 bases from J, the junction contained 17 bases not matched to a gene. The CDR3 coding sequence is TGTGCCAGTCCCCCAGGAACCGGGACTAGCGCAGCGGATACGCAGTATTTT. Residues: CASPPGTGTSAADTQYF.

The chain employs TRBV5-1 and TRBJ2-1; 11 positions match TRBD1. CDR3 length: 15 residues. V gave up 2 bases and J gave up 8 bases; unmatched junction bases: 6. CDR1 and CDR2 (germline): SGHRS, YFSETQ. The CDR3 nucleotides read TGCGCCAGCAGCTTAATAGGACAGGGGGCGGATGAGCAGTTCTTC. Protein product: CASSLIGQGADEQFF.

The chain joins TRBV27 to TRBJ1-2; 10 positions agree with TRBD1. Germline loops: CDR1 MNHEY, CDR2 SMNVEV (reference sequence). Losses at the gene ends were 6 bases for V and 8 bases for J; bases not matched to a gene: 6. The CDR3 spans 13 residues. The CDR3 DNA follows: TGTGCCAGCAGGCCCGGGACAGGGGTGGGCTACACCTTC. Translating gives CASRPGTGVGYTF.

This chain joins TRBV13 and TRBJ2-1, with TRBD2 as a possible D gene (5 bases). V was cut by 5 bases and J by 5 bases, with 7 bases left in between. This CDR3 is built from 12 residues. In germline, CDR1 is PRHDT, CDR2 FYEKMQ (reference sequence). CDR3 region: CASSGRDNEQFF. In DNA form, the CDR3 reads TGTGCCAGCAGCGGGCGGGACAATGAGCAGTTCTTC.

The chain couples TRBV4-1 to TRBJ1-3; D is perhaps TRBD1 (5 bases). Trimming shortened V by 0 bases and J by 2 bases, and 11 bases separated the two germline ends. This CDR3 has 16 residues. CDR1 is MGHRA and CDR2 is YSYEKL in the germline V gene. In DNA, the CDR3 is TGCGCCAGCAGCCAAGAAGGTGGGGGGGCTGGAAACACCATATATTTT. Residues: CASSQEGGGAGNTIYF.

The chain has TRBV5-4 and TRBJ2-1; a possible D gene is TRBD1 (6 bases). CDR1 is SGHNT and CDR2 is YYREEE in the germline V gene (reference sequence). The CDR3 runs to 15 residues. V was cut by 0 bases and J by 5 bases, with 12 bases left in between. DNA of the CDR3: TGTGCCAGCAGCTTGGTCCCCCGGACAGACAATGAGCAGTTCTTC. This codes for CASSLVPRTDNEQFF.

This clone was picked up a small number of times. The V gene is TRBV30, the J gene TRBJ1-1; TRBD1 aligns across 9 bases. This CDR3 region has 14 residues. The ends lost 4 bases at V and 4 bases at J; junction bases unmatched: 7. Germline loops: CDR1 GTSNPN, CDR2 SVGIG (reference sequence). The CDR3: CAWTFTGGFTEAFF. DNA of the CDR3: TGTGCCTGGACCTTCACAGGGGGCTTCACTGAAGCTTTCTTT.

The rearrangement links TRBV5-4 to TRBJ1-1; the D gene is possibly TRBD1 (6 bases). Trimming stripped 6 bases from V and 1 base from J, with 10 bases between. The CDR3 extends over 13 amino acids. Germline V gene data show CDR1 as SGHNT and CDR2 as YYREEE (reference sequence). The CDR3 DNA reads TGTGCCAGCAAAGGCAGGGGGAACACTGAAGCTTTCTTT. Residues: CASKGRGNTEAFF. The whole variable domain, filled in from reference TRBV5-4 and TRBJ1-1, reads ETGVTQSPTHLIKTRGQQVTLRCSSQSGHNTVSWYQQALGQGPQFIFQYYREEENGRGNFPPRFSGLQFPNYSSELNVNALELDDSALYLCASKGRGNTEAFFGQGTRLTVV.

This clone was seen only once. V gene TRBV2 combines with J gene TRBJ1-2; 10 bases match TRBD1. The CDR3 has 14 amino acids. With 6 bases clipped from V and 7 bases from J, the junction kept 8 bases outside the gene matches. Germline V gene sequence: CDR1 SNHLY, CDR2 FYNNEI. The CDR3 protein is CASRSTGGAFGYTF. The CDR3 bases are TGTGCCAGCAGATCGACAGGGGGCGCGTTTGGCTACACCTTC.

The chain joins TRBV7-9 to TRBJ1-1, with 9 positions matching TRBD1. Trimming at V came to 4 bases and at J to 2 bases, leaving 5 bases not matched to a gene. CDR1 and CDR2 (germline): SEHNR, FQNEAQ (reference sequence). The CDR3 length is 15 residues. The CDR3 nucleotides are TGTGCCAGCAGCTCCCCGGGACAGGGAAACACTGAAGCTTTCTTT. Encoded protein: CASSSPGQGNTEAFF.

The chain has TRBV5-5 and TRBJ2-1; TRBD1 agrees at 8 bases. The CDR3 has 17 amino acids. Unmatched junction bases numbered 11, after V lost 1 base and J lost 5 bases. The germline V gene has CDR1 SGHKS and CDR2 YYEKEE (reference sequence). This CDR3 is CASSLYGGQGADNEQFF. CDR3 DNA sequence: TGTGCCAGCAGCTTGTATGGGGGGCAGGGGGCCGACAATGAGCAGTTCTTC. The variable domain in full, with the rest retrieved from reference TRBV5-5 and TRBJ2-1, is DAGVTQSPTHLIKTRGQQVTLRCSPISGHKSVSWYQQVLGQGPQFIFQYYEKEERGRGNFPDRFSARQFPNYSSELNVNALLLGDSALYLCASSLYGGQGADNEQFFGPGTRLTVL.

This clone is a singleton in its sample. This chain uses TRBV27 with TRBJ2-3; a weak D match, TRBD2 (6 bases). The germline V gene has CDR1 MNHEY and CDR2 SMNVEV (reference sequence). The V gene lost 3 bases and the J gene lost 0 bases, with 13 bases spanning the gap. CDR3 size: 16 residues. The CDR3 nucleotides read TGTGCCAGCAGTTTTTCGGGACTCCCGAGCACAGATACGCAGTATTTT. This codes for CASSFSGLPSTDTQYF.

This clone was detected a few times. The junction shows a germline mismatch at one end, possibly a read error. The rearrangement uses TRBV5-6 and TRBJ2-3; 7 bases line up with TRBD2. The CDR3 length is 14 residues. Germline-derived CDR1 and CDR2 are SGHDT and YYEEEE. CDR3 protein: CPSSLGGRGDTQSF. The CDR3 DNA reads as TGTCCCAGCAGCTTGGGAGGGCGTGGGGATACGCAGTCTTTT. The complete variable domain, with remaining parts taken from reference TRBV5-6 and TRBJ2-3, reads DAGVTQSPTHLIKTRGQQVTLRCSPKSGHDTVSWYQQALGQGPQFIFQYYEEEERQRGNFPDRFSGHQFPNYSSELNVNALLLGDSALYLCPSSLGGRGDTQSFGPGTRLTVL.

The rearrangement joins TRBV7-9 to TRBJ2-1; D is unclear. In germline, CDR1 is SEHNR, CDR2 FQNEAQ (reference sequence). The CDR3 is made up of 12 amino acids. V was clipped by 3 bases and J by 10 bases, with 10 bases between them. The CDR3 sequence: CASSFPRSEQFF. CDR3 coding DNA: TGTGCCAGCAGCTTTCCTAGGAGCGAGCAGTTCTTC. Variable domain in full (rest from reference TRBV7-9 and TRBJ2-1): DTGVSQNPRHKITKRGQNVTFRCDPISEHNRLYWYRQTLGQGPEFLTYFQNEAQLEKSRLLSDRFSAERPKGSFSTLEIQRTEQGDSAMYLCASSFPRSEQFFGPGTRLTVL.

The J gene is TRBJ2-5, the V gene TRBV15, with 7 bases lining up with TRBD1. Germline lookup yields CDR1 LNHNV and CDR2 YYDKDF (reference sequence). V lost 4 bases, J lost 4 bases, and 3 bases stayed unmatched. This CDR3 spans 13 amino acids. CDR3 residues: CATSTWTGETQYF. The DNA for the CDR3 is TGTGCCACCAGCACTTGGACAGGAGAGACCCAGTACTTC.

About this clone: Germline is not matched at one junction end, which may reflect a read error. The chain uses TRBV25-1 and TRBJ1-4; no definite D call. CDR3 length equals 17 residues. Germline lookup yields CDR1 MGHDK and CDR2 SYGVNS. The CDR3 sequence is CASSDSLIGATNEKLFF. The CDR3 DNA reads TGTGCCAGCAGTGACTCCCTCATTGGTGCAACTAATGAAAAGCTGTTTTTT.

The J gene is TRBJ2-7, the V gene TRBV5-4; D call uncertain. Germline CDR1 reads SGHNT; CDR2 reads YYREEE (reference sequence). V gave up 3 bases and J gave up 3 bases, with 13 bases separating them. This CDR3 contains 14 residues. In nucleotides, the CDR3 is TGTGCCAGCAGCTCCGCCGGGTCCGGCTACGAGCAGTACTTC. Translating it yields CASSSAGSGYEQYF.

V gene TRBV27 combines with J gene TRBJ2-7, with 7 bases matching TRBD2. Germline loops: CDR1 MNHEY, CDR2 SMNVEV (reference sequence). This CDR3 region has 13 residues. V shed 6 bases and J 2 bases; nucleotides not matched to a gene: 4. CDR3: CASRGGGTYEQYF. The CDR3 DNA reads TGTGCCAGCAGAGGCGGGGGAACCTACGAGCAGTACTTC.

This chain joins TRBV4-1 and TRBJ2-7; TRBD1 matches 11 bases. Germline CDR1 and CDR2: MGHRA and YSYEKL. The CDR3 extends over 16 amino acids. The J segment lost 4 bases and the V segment lost 2 bases, leaving 7 bases of the junction unmatched. The CDR3 protein is CASSQISGTGGYEQYF. The CDR3 DNA is TGCGCCAGCAGCCAAATATCCGGGACAGGGGGATACGAGCAGTACTTC.

The rearrangement uses TRBV11-2 and TRBJ2-1, with TRBD1 as a possible D gene (6 bases). Deletions cut 0 bases from V and 5 bases from J, with 11 bases between. CDR1 SGHAT and CDR2 FQNNGV come from the germline V gene. The length of the CDR3 is 15 residues. CDR3: CASSLDWTANNEQFF. The DNA of the CDR3 is TGTGCCAGCAGCTTAGATTGGACAGCCAACAATGAGCAGTTCTTC.

This chain connects TRBV19 to TRBJ2-7; D perhaps matches TRBD1 (6 bases). Trimming removed 8 bases at V and 3 bases at J, with 14 bases between. This CDR3 contains 13 residues. Germline V gene data show CDR1 as LNHDA and CDR2 as SQIVND (reference sequence). Written as DNA, the CDR3 is TGTGCCAGTGCCGGGACAACGAACTACGAGCAGTACTTC. It translates to CASAGTTNYEQYF. The whole variable domain, remainder taken from reference TRBV19 and TRBJ2-7, is DGGITQSPKYLFRKEGQNVTLSCEQNLNHDAMYWYRQDPGQGLRLIYYSQIVNDFQKGDIAEGYSVSREKKESFPLTVTSAQKNPTAFYLCASAGTTNYEQYFGPGTRLTVT.

The gene calls are TRBV19 and TRBJ1-1, with D unclear. Per the germline V gene, CDR1 is LNHDA and CDR2 is SQIVND (reference sequence). V dropped 4 bases and J dropped 5 bases, with 17 bases sitting between them. The CDR3 is made up of 15 amino acids. This CDR3 reads CASSTQLEALTEAFF. DNA of the CDR3: TGTGCCAGTAGTACCCAGCTCGAGGCCCTAACTGAAGCTTTCTTT.